The T cell receptor beta chain described here comes from a study of shared clonotypes between healthy human individuals. At the level of the study: Three CD4 naive, three CD4 memory, two CD8 naive and one CD8 memory plate were used per donor. Study-level points and caveats: Richness estimates generally favored naive over memory subsets.

CDR3 length equals 16 residues. CDR1 and CDR2 from the germline V gene are SGHVS and FQNEAQ. Losses at the gene ends were 3 bases for V and 7 bases for J; bases not matched to a gene: 9. Remarks on this clone: Its cognate antigen is unknown.

Selected positively for CCR7 and CD45RO-negative, naive CD8 cells excluded terminally differentiated effector memory CD45RA+ cells. The study drew its donors from healthy HIV-negative adults without recent acute infections or vaccinations. Original methodology: Filtering differed because ImmunoSEQ produced junction-only sequences that carried no quality scores. Profiled with immunoSEQ multiplex PCR; TCRdb holds only in-frame clones, not every one. V, J and clone size are those of that table, while D and trimming were read from the DNA. Seen here are about 2.2 million clones, about 94% observed once, and the top ten hold about 1.7%.

This chain links TRBV7-8 with TRBJ2-1; 10 positions match TRBD2. Source material: naive CD8+ T cells from PBMCs. This TCR derives from a young man in good health. Some clones in this sample may be carry-over from other donors' samples. Here the CDR3 reads CASSFSLAGEFNEQFF. The CDR3 nucleotides are TGTGCCAGCAGCTTTTCTCTAGCGGGAGAGTTTAATGAGCAGTTCTTC. The entire variable domain, with the rest obtained from reference TRBV7-8 and TRBJ2-1, is as follows: GAGVSQSPRYKVAKRGQDVALRCDPISGHVSLFWYQQALGQGPEFLTYFQNEAQLDKSGLPSDRFFAERPEGSVSTLKIQRTQQEDSAVYLCASSFSLAGEFNEQFFGPGTRLTVL.